The T cell receptor (beta chain) described here comes from a study of cytomegalovirus exposure and HLA in healthy donors. Regarding the study as a whole: Presence/absence analyses took donor sequencing depth as roughly uniform.

It was with 60 Vbeta and 13 Jbeta primers that the PCR ran. Sequencing was performed with immunoSEQ multiplex PCR; in TCRdb, only in-frame clones are kept and a portion is missing. The table shows under 150,000 clones, with around 80% occurring only once. A remark on this clone: The antigen is not known.

Sample: PBMCs. The receptor was isolated from a woman aged 45-60 years in good health and CMV-seronegative.

The CDR3 region has the DNA TGTGCCAGCAGCTATTGGACAGGGCTGAAGAACACTGAAGCTTTCTTT. Translating gives CASSYWTGLKNTEAFF. The V and J genes are TRBV7-8 and TRBJ1-1; 8 bases map to TRBD1. CDR3 length: 16 residues. Trimming removed 4 bases from V and 1 base from J; junction bases left unmatched: 8. Germline CDR1 reads SGHVS; CDR2 reads FQNEAQ. The full variable domain, its missing parts supplied by reference TRBV7-8 and TRBJ1-1, is GAGVSQSPRYKVAKRGQDVALRCDPISGHVSLFWYQQALGQGPEFLTYFQNEAQLDKSGLPSDRFFAERPEGSVSTLKIQRTQQEDSAVYLCASSYWTGLKNTEAFFGQGTRLTVV.